Listed below are T cell receptor beta chains from one sample, sequenced in a study of cytomegalovirus exposure and HLA in healthy donors. Profiling relied on immunoSEQ multiplex PCR, and the TCRdb table lists in-frame clones only, not all of them. The repertoire has tens of thousands of clones, approximately 81% of them found once; the top ten carry over 2.5%. The sample comprised PBMCs. The receptors originated from a woman in her thirties in good health and CMV-seronegative. Each CDR3 is given with its conserved first and last residue. Each record gives: V gene, clone size, CDR3 length, D gene, J gene, CDR3 protein, CDR3 DNA. The D gene is left open where the match is weak. A row's size may be missing; if present it is once, few, many or a size class.

V: TRBV4-3; size: .; length: 19; D: TRBD1; J: TRBJ1-6; CDR3: CASSHRDRGPFMNNSPLHF; DNA: TGCGCCAGCAGCCATAGGGACAGGGGCCCTTTCATGAATAATTCACCCCTCCACTTT
V: TRBV27; size: .; length: 14; D: TRBD1; J: TRBJ2-1; CDR3: CASRIGTGRNEQFF; DNA: TGTGCCAGCAGGATCGGGACAGGGCGGAATGAGCAGTTCTTC
V: TRBV16; size: .; length: 13; D: .; J: TRBJ2-7; CDR3: CASSPTDTYEQYF; DNA: TGTGCCAGCAGCCCTACGGACACATACGAGCAGTACTTC
V: TRBV9; size: .; length: 16; D: TRBD1; J: TRBJ2-3; CDR3: CASSLFGGTGADTQYF; DNA: TGTGCCAGCAGCTTGTTTGGGGGGACAGGTGCAGATACGCAGTATTTT
V: TRBV2; size: .; length: 15; D: .; J: TRBJ1-2; CDR3: CASSPRGGSNYGYTF; DNA: TGTGCCAGCAGTCCCCGGGGGGGCTCTAACTATGGCTACACCTTC
V: TRBV19; size: few; length: 12; D: .; J: TRBJ1-2; CDR3: CASSIAGKSYTF; DNA: TGTGCCAGTAGTATAGCTGGCAAGAGCTACACCTTC
V: TRBV6-5; size: .; length: 15; D: .; J: TRBJ2-5; CDR3: CASSYSRQTQETQYF; DNA: TGTGCCAGCAGTTACTCACGACAGACCCAAGAGACCCAGTACTTC
V: TRBV19; size: .; length: 14; D: TRBD1; J: TRBJ1-3; CDR3: CASGQVGAGNTIYF; DNA: TGTGCCAGTGGACAGGTTGGAGCTGGAAACACCATATATTTT
V: TRBV6-1; size: .; length: 14; D: .; J: TRBJ2-7; CDR3: CASSEEGRSYEQYF; DNA: TGTGCCAGCAGCGAGGAGGGACGGAGTTACGAGCAGTACTTC
V: TRBV19; size: .; length: 13; D: .; J: TRBJ2-1; CDR3: CASSRDTYNEQFF; DNA: TGTGCCAGTAGTAGGGACACCTACAATGAGCAGTTCTTC
V: TRBV4-1; size: .; length: 14; D: .; J: TRBJ1-2; CDR3: CASSQDPAEGTPTF; DNA: TGCGCCAGCAGCCAAGATCCGGCGGAAGGGACACCCACCTTC
V: TRBV7-9; size: .; length: 14; D: TRBD1; J: TRBJ2-7; CDR3: CASSPRQGPYEQYF; DNA: TGTGCCAGCAGTCCTCGACAGGGCCCCTACGAGCAGTACTTC
V: TRBV7-2; size: .; length: 14; D: .; J: TRBJ1-4; CDR3: CASSSQGLNEKLFF; DNA: TGTGCCAGCAGCTCCCAGGGGCTGAACGAAAAACTGTTTTTT
V: TRBV27; size: .; length: 15; D: TRBD1; J: TRBJ1-1; CDR3: CASSTGTGGNTEAFF; DNA: TGTGCCAGCAGTACAGGGACAGGGGGGAACACTGAAGCTTTCTTT
V: TRBV6-4; size: once; length: 13; D: .; J: TRBJ2-3; CDR3: CASSRQATDTQYF; DNA: TGTGCCAGCAGTAGACAGGCTACAGATACGCAGTATTTT
V: TRBV19; size: .; length: 16; D: TRBD2; J: TRBJ2-1; CDR3: CASSQNLGGGYNEQFF; DNA: TGTGCCAGTAGCCAAAACCTGGGGGGAGGGTACAATGAGCAGTTCTTC
V: TRBV29-1; size: once; length: 12; D: TRBD1; J: TRBJ1-2; CDR3: CSIGGQPWGYTF; DNA: TGCAGCATTGGGGGACAGCCTTGGGGCTACACCTTC
V: TRBV27; size: once; length: 14; D: TRBD1; J: TRBJ1-2; CDR3: CASSHRDSRRGYTF; DNA: TGTGCCAGCAGTCACCGGGACAGCCGGAGGGGCTACACCTTC
V: TRBV28; size: .; length: 18; D: TRBD1; J: TRBJ2-2; CDR3: CASSQSPGQGSPTGELFF; DNA: TGTGCCAGCAGTCAATCACCGGGACAGGGAAGTCCCACCGGGGAGCTGTTTTTT
V: TRBV7-9; size: .; length: 16; D: .; J: TRBJ1-4; CDR3: CASSPPGVAANEKLFF; DNA: TGTGCCAGCAGCCCACCGGGAGTGGCGGCTAATGAAAAACTGTTTTTT
V: TRBV10-3; size: .; length: 14; D: .; J: TRBJ1-1; CDR3: CAISEIQQNTEAFF; DNA: TGTGCCATCAGTGAAATACAGCAGAACACTGAAGCTTTCTTT
V: TRBV5-1; size: .; length: 12; D: .; J: TRBJ2-7; CDR3: CASSMTGYEQYF; DNA: TGCGCCAGCAGCATGACAGGCTACGAGCAGTACTTC
V: TRBV6-5; size: .; length: 14; D: TRBD1; J: TRBJ1-6; CDR3: CATRFGQGASPLHF; DNA: TGTGCCACCCGATTTGGACAGGGGGCTTCACCCCTCCACTTT
V: TRBV13; size: .; length: 14; D: .; J: TRBJ1-1; CDR3: CASSLRGTNTEAFF; DNA: TGTGCCAGCAGCTTAAGGGGGACGAACACTGAAGCTTTCTTT
V: TRBV7-9; size: .; length: 17; D: TRBD1; J: TRBJ2-3; CDR3: CASSLAGQGGTTDTQYF; DNA: TGTGCCAGCAGCTTAGCGGGACAGGGTGGGACGACAGATACGCAGTATTTT
V: TRBV6-1; size: .; length: 15; D: TRBD1; J: TRBJ1-5; CDR3: CASSEPGQPNQPQHF; DNA: TGTGCCAGCAGTGAGCCGGGACAGCCCAATCAGCCCCAGCATTTT
V: TRBV6-6; size: .; length: 13; D: .; J: TRBJ2-5; CDR3: CASSYFSGETQYF; DNA: TGTGCCAGCAGTTACTTCTCGGGAGAGACCCAGTACTTC
V: TRBV5-1; size: .; length: 15; D: TRBD1; J: TRBJ1-4; CDR3: CASSSDRAGYEKLFF; DNA: TGCGCCAGCAGCTCGGACAGGGCGGGCTACGAAAAACTGTTTTTT
V: TRBV5-5; size: few; length: 11; D: .; J: TRBJ1-1; CDR3: CASSLYSEAFF; DNA: TGTGCCAGCAGCTTGTATTCTGAAGCTTTCTTT
V: TRBV10-3; size: .; length: 13; D: .; J: TRBJ2-1; CDR3: CAISAETGNEQFF; DNA: TGTGCCATCAGTGCTGAGACGGGGAATGAGCAGTTCTTC
V: TRBV2; size: .; length: 13; D: TRBD2; J: TRBJ2-7; CDR3: CASVSGGSYEQYF; DNA: TGTGCCAGTGTTAGCGGGGGGAGCTACGAGCAGTACTTC
V: TRBV19; size: .; length: 17; D: .; J: TRBJ2-7; CDR3: CASSMGLGGQGEYEQYF; DNA: TGTGCCAGTAGTATGGGCCTTGGGGGGCAGGGGGAGTACGAGCAGTACTTC
V: TRBV5-6; size: once; length: 16; D: TRBD1; J: TRBJ1-4; CDR3: CASSGGTMGTGEKLFF; DNA: TGTGCCAGCAGCGGGGGAACCATGGGGACAGGGGAAAAACTGTTTTTT
V: TRBV6-5; size: .; length: 13; D: TRBD1; J: TRBJ1-6; CDR3: CASTDRENSPLHF; DNA: TGTGCCAGCACTGACAGGGAGAATTCACCCCTCCACTTT
V: TRBV7-9; size: .; length: 13; D: .; J: TRBJ1-1; CDR3: CSSTPGGGTEAFF; DNA: TGTTCCAGCACCCCGGGAGGGGGCACTGAAGCTTTCTTT
V: TRBV6-6; size: .; length: 16; D: .; J: TRBJ2-3; CDR3: CASSYSELDITDTQYF; DNA: TGTGCCAGCAGTTACTCTGAGTTAGACATCACAGATACGCAGTATTTT
V: TRBV16; size: .; length: 13; D: .; J: TRBJ1-2; CDR3: CASSLTGYYGYTF; DNA: TGTGCCAGCAGCTTAACAGGGTACTATGGCTACACCTTC